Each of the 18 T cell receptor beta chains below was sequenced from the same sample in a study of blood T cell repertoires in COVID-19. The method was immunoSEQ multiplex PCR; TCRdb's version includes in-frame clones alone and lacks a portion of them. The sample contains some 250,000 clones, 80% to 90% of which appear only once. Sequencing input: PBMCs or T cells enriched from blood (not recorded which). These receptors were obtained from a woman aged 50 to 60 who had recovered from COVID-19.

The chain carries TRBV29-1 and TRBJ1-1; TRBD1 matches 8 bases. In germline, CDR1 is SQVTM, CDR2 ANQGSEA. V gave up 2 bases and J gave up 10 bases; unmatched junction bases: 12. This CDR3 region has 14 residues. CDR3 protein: CSVEFGTGRRRAFF. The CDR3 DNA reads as TGCAGCGTTGAATTTGGGACAGGCCGTCGGAGAGCTTTCTTT.

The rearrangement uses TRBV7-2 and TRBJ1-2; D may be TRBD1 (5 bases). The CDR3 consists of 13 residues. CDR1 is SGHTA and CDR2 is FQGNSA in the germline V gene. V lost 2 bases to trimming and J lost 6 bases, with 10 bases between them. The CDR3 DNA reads TGTGCCAGCAGCTTATTTTCAGGGCATGGCTACACCTTC. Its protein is CASSLFSGHGYTF.

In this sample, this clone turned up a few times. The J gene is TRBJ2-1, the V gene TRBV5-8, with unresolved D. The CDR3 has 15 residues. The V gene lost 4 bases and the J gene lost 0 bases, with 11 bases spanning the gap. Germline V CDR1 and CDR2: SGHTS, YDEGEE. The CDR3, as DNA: TGTGCCAGCAGCCCTCGACTGGACTCCTACAATGAGCAGTTCTTC. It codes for CASSPRLDSYNEQFF.

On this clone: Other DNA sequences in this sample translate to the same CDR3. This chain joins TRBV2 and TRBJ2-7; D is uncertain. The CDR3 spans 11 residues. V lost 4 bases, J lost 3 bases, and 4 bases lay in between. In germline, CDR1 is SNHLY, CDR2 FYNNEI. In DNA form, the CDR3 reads TGTGCCAGCAGTGCCCTCTACGAGCAGTACTTC. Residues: CASSALYEQYF.

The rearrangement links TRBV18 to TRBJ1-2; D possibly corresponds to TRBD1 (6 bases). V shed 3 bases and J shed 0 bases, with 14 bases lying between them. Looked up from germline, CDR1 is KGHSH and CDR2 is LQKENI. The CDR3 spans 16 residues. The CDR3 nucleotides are TGTGCCAGCTCACCTCGGACAGACAATTCTAACTATGGCTACACCTTC. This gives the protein CASSPRTDNSNYGYTF.

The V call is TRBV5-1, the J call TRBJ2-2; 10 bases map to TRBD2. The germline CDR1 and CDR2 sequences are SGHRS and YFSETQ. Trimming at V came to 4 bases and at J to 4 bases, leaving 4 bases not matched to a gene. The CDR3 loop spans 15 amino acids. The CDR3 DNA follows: TGCGCCAGCAGCCGATCTAGCGGGAGCACCGGGGAGCTGTTTTTT. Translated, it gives CASSRSSGSTGELFF.

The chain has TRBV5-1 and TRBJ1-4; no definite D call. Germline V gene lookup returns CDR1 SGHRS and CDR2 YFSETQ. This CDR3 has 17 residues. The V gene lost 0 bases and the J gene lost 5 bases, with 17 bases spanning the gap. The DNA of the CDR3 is TGCGCCAGCAGCTTGGGGCCCGTATGGACGGGGAATGAAAAACTGTTTTTT. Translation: CASSLGPVWTGNEKLFF.

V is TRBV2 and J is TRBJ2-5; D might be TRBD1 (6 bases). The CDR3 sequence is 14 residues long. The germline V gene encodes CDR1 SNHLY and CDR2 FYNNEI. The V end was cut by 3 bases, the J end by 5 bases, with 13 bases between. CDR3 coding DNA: TGTGCCAGCAGTGACGTCAGGGGAACGGAGACCCAGTACTTC. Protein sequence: CASSDVRGTETQYF.

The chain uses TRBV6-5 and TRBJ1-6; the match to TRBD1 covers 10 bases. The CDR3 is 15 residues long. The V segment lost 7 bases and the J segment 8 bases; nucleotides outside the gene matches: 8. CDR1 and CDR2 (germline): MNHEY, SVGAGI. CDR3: CASTYTGQGYSPLHF. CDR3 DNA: TGTGCCAGCACTTATACGGGACAGGGGTATTCACCCCTCCACTTT.

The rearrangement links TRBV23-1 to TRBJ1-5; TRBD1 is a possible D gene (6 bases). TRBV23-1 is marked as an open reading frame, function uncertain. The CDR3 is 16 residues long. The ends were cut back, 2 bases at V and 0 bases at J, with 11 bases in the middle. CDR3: CASSQKRTDSNQPQHF. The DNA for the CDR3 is TGCGCCAGCAGTCAAAAGCGGACAGATAGCAATCAGCCCCAGCATTTT.

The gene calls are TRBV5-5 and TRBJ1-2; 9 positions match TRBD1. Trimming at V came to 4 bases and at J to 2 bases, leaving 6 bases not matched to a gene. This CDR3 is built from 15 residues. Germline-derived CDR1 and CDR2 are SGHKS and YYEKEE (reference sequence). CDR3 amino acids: CASSVTGGGNYGYTF. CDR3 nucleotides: TGTGCCAGCAGCGTCACAGGGGGCGGAAACTATGGCTACACCTTC.

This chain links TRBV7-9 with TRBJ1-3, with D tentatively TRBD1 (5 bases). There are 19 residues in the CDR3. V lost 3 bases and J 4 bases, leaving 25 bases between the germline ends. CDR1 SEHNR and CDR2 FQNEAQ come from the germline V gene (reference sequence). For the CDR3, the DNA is TGTGCCAGCAGCTTGACCGGGACCGAGGGGAGGTTGGCGGGAAACACCATATATTTT. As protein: CASSLTGTEGRLAGNTIYF.

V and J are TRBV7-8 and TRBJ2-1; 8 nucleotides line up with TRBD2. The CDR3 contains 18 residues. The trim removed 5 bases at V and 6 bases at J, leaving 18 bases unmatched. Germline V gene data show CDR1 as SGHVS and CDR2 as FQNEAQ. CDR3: CASSHVQAGGGYFNEQFF. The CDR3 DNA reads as TGTGCCAGCAGCCACGTTCAGGCGGGAGGCGGGTACTTCAATGAGCAGTTCTTC.

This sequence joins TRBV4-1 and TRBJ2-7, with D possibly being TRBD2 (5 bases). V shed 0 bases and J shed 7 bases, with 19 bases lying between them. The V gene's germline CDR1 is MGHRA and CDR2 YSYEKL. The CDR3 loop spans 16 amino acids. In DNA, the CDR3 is TGCGCCAGCAGCCAAGATCGGAGCGGTTTCAAATCGGAGCAGTACTTC. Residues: CASSQDRSGFKSEQYF.

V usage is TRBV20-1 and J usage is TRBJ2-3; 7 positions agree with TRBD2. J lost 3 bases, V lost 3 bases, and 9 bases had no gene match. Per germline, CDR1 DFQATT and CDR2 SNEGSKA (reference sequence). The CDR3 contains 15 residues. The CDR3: CSASGGAGRTDTQYF. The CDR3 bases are TGCAGTGCTAGTGGGGGAGCGGGAAGGACAGATACGCAGTATTTT.

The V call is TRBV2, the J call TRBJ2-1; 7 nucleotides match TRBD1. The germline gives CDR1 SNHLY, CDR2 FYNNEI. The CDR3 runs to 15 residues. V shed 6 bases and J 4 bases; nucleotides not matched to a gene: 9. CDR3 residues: CASSVEGAGYNEQFF. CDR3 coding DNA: TGTGCCAGCAGCGTCGAGGGGGCGGGTTACAATGAGCAGTTCTTC. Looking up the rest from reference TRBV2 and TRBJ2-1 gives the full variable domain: EPEVTQTPSHQVTQMGQEVILRCVPISNHLYFYWYRQILGQKVEFLVSFYNNEISEKSEIFDDQFSVERPDGSNFTLKIRSTKLEDSAMYFCASSVEGAGYNEQFFGPGTRLTVL.

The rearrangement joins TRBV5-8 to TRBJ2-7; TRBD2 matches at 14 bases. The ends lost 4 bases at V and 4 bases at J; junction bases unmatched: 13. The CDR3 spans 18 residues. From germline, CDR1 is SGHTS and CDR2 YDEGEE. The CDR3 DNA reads TGTGCCAGCAGCAGGGGACTAGCGGGAGATTGGGTAAAATACGAGCAGTACTTC. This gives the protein CASSRGLAGDWVKYEQYF.

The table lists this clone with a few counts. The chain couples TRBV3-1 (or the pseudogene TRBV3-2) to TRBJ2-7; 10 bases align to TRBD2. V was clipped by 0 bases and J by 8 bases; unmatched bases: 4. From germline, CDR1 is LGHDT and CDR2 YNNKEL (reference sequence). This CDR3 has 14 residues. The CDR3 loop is CASSQDRLAGQQYF. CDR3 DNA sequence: TGTGCCAGCAGCCAAGATCGACTAGCGGGTCAGCAGTACTTC.